Following are 22 T cell receptor beta chains from one sample sequenced in a study of T cell changes during pregnancy in multiple sclerosis. This table comes from immunoSEQ multiplex PCR, and its TCRdb copy is limited to in-frame clones, with some not included. Of some 37,000 clones listed, around nine tenths are singletons. The specimen comprised CD4+ T cells from peripheral blood mononuclear cells, sampled after pregnancy. The receptors were sampled from a female donor in good health, enrolled as a control in a pregnancy study.

V usage is TRBV5-1 and J usage is TRBJ1-1; 9 nucleotides agree with TRBD1. V shed 0 bases, J shed 3 bases, and the junction held 6 bases outside the gene matches. The germline V gene encodes CDR1 SGHRS and CDR2 YFSETQ. The CDR3 is 16 amino acids. For the CDR3, the DNA is TGCGCCAGCAGCTTGGACCACAGGGGGCGATACACTGAAGCTTTCTTT. Its translation is CASSLDHRGRYTEAFF. Looking up the rest from reference TRBV5-1 and TRBJ1-1 gives the full variable domain: KAGVTQTPRYLIKTRGQQVTLSCSPISGHRSVSWYQQTPGQGLQFLFEYFSETQRNKGNFPGRFSGRQFSNSRSEMNVSTLELGDSALYLCASSLDHRGRYTEAFFGQGTRLTVV.

This clone was seen a single time. The J gene is TRBJ1-6, the V gene TRBV19, with 9 positions matching TRBD1. With V trimmed by 4 bases and J by 9 bases, 7 bases remained unmatched. This CDR3 region has 15 residues. In germline, CDR1 is LNHDA, CDR2 SQIVND (reference sequence). The CDR3 is CASSTLTGGSSPLHF. The CDR3 coding sequence is TGTGCCAGTAGTACCCTAACAGGGGGCAGTTCACCCCTCCACTTT.

This clone was observed once. The gene calls are TRBV2 and TRBJ2-5, with 7 bases aligning to TRBD1. Looked up from germline, CDR1 is SNHLY and CDR2 is FYNNEI. The ends lost 4 bases at V and 2 bases at J; junction bases unmatched: 4. The CDR3 runs 14 residues. The CDR3 DNA reads TGTGCCAGCAGTGCAGGGGGTGGACAAGAGACCCAGTACTTC. The encoded protein is CASSAGGGQETQYF.

This clone has just one count. The V call is TRBV5-4, the J call TRBJ2-3; the match to TRBD2 covers 7 bases. The CDR3 consists of 15 residues. The junction had 2 bases not matched to a gene; V was cut back by 1 base and J by 0 bases. CDR1 SGHNT and CDR2 YYREEE come from the germline V gene (reference sequence). This CDR3 is CASSLPLASTDTQYF. CDR3 DNA: TGTGCCAGCAGCTTGCCACTAGCGAGCACAGATACGCAGTATTTT.

The chain uses TRBV2 and TRBJ1-1; no reliable D call. V lost 6 bases and J 4 bases, leaving 15 bases between the germline ends. Germline lookup yields CDR1 SNHLY and CDR2 FYNNEI. This CDR3 contains 14 residues. CDR3 protein: CASSGAQDSTEAFF. DNA of the CDR3: TGTGCCAGCAGCGGCGCGCAGGACTCCACTGAAGCTTTCTTT. Supplemented by reference TRBV2 and TRBJ1-1, the full variable domain reads EPEVTQTPSHQVTQMGQEVILRCVPISNHLYFYWYRQILGQKVEFLVSFYNNEISEKSEIFDDQFSVERPDGSNFTLKIRSTKLEDSAMYFCASSGAQDSTEAFFGQGTRLTVV.

The J gene is TRBJ2-5, the V gene TRBV4-3, with D unclear. CDR1 is LGHNA, CDR2 YSLEER, per germline. V was pared by 1 base and J by 4 bases, with 7 bases between. This CDR3 contains 13 residues. The CDR3 spells CASSQGAGETQYF. Here the CDR3 DNA reads TGCGCCAGCAGCCAAGGGGCCGGAGAGACCCAGTACTTC.

In DNA, the CDR3 is TGTGCCAGCAGCCCCGTCCCGGGGGCTGGGGCCAACGTCCTGACTTTC. It yields the protein CASSPVPGAGANVLTF. V and J are TRBV7-6 and TRBJ2-6, with D perhaps matching TRBD2 (6 bases). The germline CDR1 and CDR2 sequences are SGHVS and FNYEAQ. The length of the CDR3 is 16 residues. V was pared by 5 bases and J by 2 bases, with 13 bases between.

This chain uses TRBV7-2 with TRBJ2-2; D gene uncertain. CDR1 and CDR2 (germline): SGHTA, FQGNSA. This CDR3 is 17 amino acids long. The V end lost 3 bases, the J end lost 3 bases, and 17 bases lay between the germline ends. The CDR3, as DNA: TGTGCCAGCAGCTTCGGCTTGCCACAGTCTTACACCGGGGAGCTGTTTTTT. Amino acids: CASSFGLPQSYTGELFF.

V gene TRBV4-1 combines with J gene TRBJ1-2; no clear D gene. Trimming shortened V by 4 bases and J by 5 bases, and 14 bases separated the two germline ends. The CDR3 contains 14 residues. Germline V gene lookup returns CDR1 MGHRA and CDR2 YSYEKL. CDR3: CASSPADGEYGYTF. In DNA, the CDR3 is TGCGCCAGCAGCCCAGCCGACGGAGAATATGGCTACACCTTC.

This clone was found once. This rearrangement joins TRBV4-3 to TRBJ1-4; perhaps TRBD1 as D (6 bases). Per germline, CDR1 LGHNA and CDR2 YSLEER. The CDR3 contains 12 residues. Deletions cut 9 bases from V and 5 bases from J, with 10 bases between. The CDR3 sequence is CASRRGNEKLFF. The DNA for the CDR3 is TGCGCCAGTCGAAGGGGGAATGAAAAACTGTTTTTT.

This rearrangement joins TRBV30 to TRBJ2-4, with D perhaps TRBD1 (5 bases). Trimming cost V 2 bases and J 10 bases, with 12 bases left between them. This CDR3 comprises 12 residues. Germline-derived CDR1 and CDR2 are GTSNPN and SVGIG (reference sequence). CDR3 DNA: TGTGCCTGGAGTACCCGTAAGGGGATTCAGTACTTC. It codes for CAWSTRKGIQYF. The variable domain in full, with the rest retrieved from reference TRBV30 and TRBJ2-4, is SQTIHQWPATLVQPVGSPLSLECTVEGTSNPNLYWYRQAAGRGLQLLFYSVGIGQISSEVPQNLSASRPQDRQFILSSKKLLLSDSGFYLCAWSTRKGIQYFGAGTRLSVL.

The chain carries TRBV19 and TRBJ1-2, with D uncertain. Trimming removed 4 bases from V and 2 bases from J, with 17 bases in between. The V gene's germline CDR1 is LNHDA and CDR2 SQIVND (reference sequence). The length of the CDR3 is 16 residues. The CDR3 DNA sequence: TGTGCCAGTAGTAGTCACCTCGGGATCCCAAACTATGGCTACACCTTC. This encodes CASSSHLGIPNYGYTF.

The chain employs TRBV30 and TRBJ2-1, with D possibly being TRBD2 (5 bases). CDR3 size: 15 residues. The germline CDR1 and CDR2 sequences are GTSNPN and SVGIG (reference sequence). V was clipped by 5 bases and J by 7 bases, with 21 bases between them. CDR3 DNA sequence: TGTGCCTGGGGCCCGGGCGGGCGTACAAGGAATGAGCAGTTCTTC. Protein product: CAWGPGGRTRNEQFF.

The chain employs TRBV19 and TRBJ1-1; a weak D match, TRBD1 (5 bases). The germline V and J ends were trimmed by 7 bases and 12 bases, with 21 bases remaining between them. CDR3 length: 13 residues. The germline gives CDR1 LNHDA, CDR2 SQIVND (reference sequence). The CDR3 here is CASTLKMGQGPFF. The CDR3 DNA follows: TGTGCCAGTACCCTAAAAATGGGGCAGGGCCCTTTCTTT.

CDR3 in amino acids: CASSPRDRVQYF. CDR3 DNA sequence: TGTGCCAGCAGCCCCCGGGACAGGGTACAGTATTTT. The genes are TRBV11-3 and TRBJ2-3; 9 bases agree with TRBD1. This CDR3 spans 12 amino acids. The germline gives CDR1 SGHNT, CDR2 YENEEA. With 5 bases clipped from V and 12 bases from J, the junction kept 6 bases outside the gene matches. The full variable domain, in which reference TRBV11-3 and TRBJ2-3 provide the parts outside the CDR3, is EAGVVQSPRYKIIEKKQPVAFWCNPISGHNTLYWYLQNLGQGPELLIRYENEEAVDDSQLPKDRFSAERLKGVDSTLKIQPAELGDSAVYLCASSPRDRVQYFGPGTRLTVL.

This clone was recorded only once. The chain has TRBV28 and TRBJ2-3; 7 bases fit TRBD2. The V gene's germline CDR1 is MDHEN and CDR2 SYDVKM. Trimming removed 7 bases from V and 5 bases from J; junction bases left unmatched: 9. The CDR3 totals 14 residues. The CDR3 region is CASTSGGLRDTQYF. The CDR3 DNA sequence: TGTGCCAGCACCTCGGGGGGATTAAGAGATACGCAGTATTTT.

V and J are TRBV5-6 and TRBJ1-5, with D hard to call. Trimming cost V 2 bases and J 4 bases, with 16 bases left between them. The CDR3 length is 16 residues. CDR1 is SGHDT, CDR2 YYEEEE, per germline. The CDR3 protein is CASSFSAGPGNQPQHF. CDR3 in DNA: TGTGCCAGCAGCTTTTCGGCTGGCCCGGGTAATCAGCCCCAGCATTTT.

CDR3 sequence reads: CASSLGIRTGGENTEAFF. The CDR3 nucleotides are TGTGCCAGCAGCTTAGGTATTAGGACAGGGGGGGAGAACACTGAAGCTTTCTTT. V usage is TRBV7-9 and J usage is TRBJ1-1; TRBD1 aligns across 10 bases. This CDR3 has 18 amino acids. The ends lost 1 base at V and 1 base at J; junction bases unmatched: 9. CDR1 and CDR2 from the germline V gene are SEHNR and FQNEAQ (reference sequence).

The chain recombines TRBV29-1 with TRBJ1-1, with a possible D match to TRBD1 (5 bases). Germline CDR1 reads SQVTM; CDR2 reads ANQGSEA. V was trimmed by 3 bases and J by 5 bases, leaving 19 bases between them. CDR3 length equals 15 residues. The CDR3 DNA reads as TGCAGCGTTGAGTACTTGGTCAGGGTCGGGACTGAAGCTTTCTTT. This codes for CSVEYLVRVGTEAFF.

This rearrangement joins TRBV15 to TRBJ2-3, with a tentative D call TRBD1 (8 bases). The CDR3 has 14 residues. CDR1 LNHNV and CDR2 YYDKDF come from the germline V gene (reference sequence). The V end lost 5 bases, the J end lost 5 bases, and 14 bases lay between the germline ends. The CDR3 region is CATSAQGEGDTQYF. DNA for the CDR3: TGTGCCACCAGCGCACAGGGGGAGGGAGATACGCAGTATTTT.

V gene TRBV27 combines with J gene TRBJ2-7, with TRBD1 as a possible D gene (7 bases). With 5 bases removed from V and 4 bases from J, the gap between germline ends came to 15 bases. This CDR3 comprises 14 residues. Germline V gene sequence: CDR1 MNHEY, CDR2 SMNVEV (reference sequence). The CDR3 reads CASSPRDSSYEQYF. Written as DNA, the CDR3 is TGTGCCAGCAGTCCGCGGGACAGTTCTTACGAGCAGTACTTC.

The chain has TRBV6-5 and TRBJ2-5; 7 bases are shared with TRBD2. In germline, CDR1 is MNHEY, CDR2 SVGAGI. The ends lost 0 bases at V and 5 bases at J; junction bases unmatched: 6. The CDR3 sequence is 15 residues long. The CDR3 is CASSYSGREWETQYF. The DNA for the CDR3 is TGTGCCAGCAGTTACTCAGGGCGGGAGTGGGAGACCCAGTACTTC.